Listed below are T cell receptor beta chains from one sample, sequenced in a study of response to subunit inactivated influenza vaccine. TCRdb called the RT-PCR reads again in MiXCR, with one record for every CDR3 protein. Among about 700,000 distinct CDR3 sequences listed, approximately 15% were seen once. Specimen: PBMCs from blood, collected approximately 15 days before vaccination. These TCRs come from a man between 50 and 59 years old who received an inactivated influenza vaccine. The CDR3 runs from the conserved cysteine through the conserved F or W. The order of the fields is J gene, clone size, V gene, D gene, CDR3 protein, CDR3 DNA. A D gene is named only where the DNA matches it firmly. Clone size appears in some rows only: once, few, many, or a class for an expanded clone.

j_call: TRBJ2-3
clone_size: once
v_call: TRBV7-9
d_call: TRBD1
cdr3_aa: CASSLPTGGADTQYF
cdr3_nt: TGTGCCAGCAGCTTGCCGACAGGGGGCGCAGATACGCAGTATTTT

j_call: TRBJ2-2
clone_size: NA
v_call: TRBV4-3
d_call: NA
cdr3_aa: CASSQDPLTPTGELFF
cdr3_nt: TGCGCCAGCAGCCAAGATCCTCTAACTCCAACCGGGGAGCTGTTTTTT

j_call: TRBJ1-6
clone_size: NA
v_call: TRBV2
d_call: NA
cdr3_aa: CASSELRFGSPLHF
cdr3_nt: TGTGCCAGCAGTGAACTCAGATTCGGTTCACCCCTCCACTTT

j_call: TRBJ2-2
clone_size: few
v_call: TRBV29-1
d_call: TRBD1
cdr3_aa: CSVRLYQQGSGELFF
cdr3_nt: TGCAGCGTTCGGCTATATCAACAGGGGTCCGGGGAGCTGTTTTTT

j_call: TRBJ2-7
clone_size: few
v_call: TRBV2
d_call: NA
cdr3_aa: CASSEARGDSYEQYF
cdr3_nt: TGTGCCAGCAGTGAAGCGAGGGGGGACTCCTACGAGCAGTACTTC

j_call: TRBJ2-3
clone_size: NA
v_call: TRBV6-1
d_call: TRBD1
cdr3_aa: CASRDVPGQGRGTDTQYF
cdr3_nt: TGTGCCAGCAGGGACGTCCCGGGACAGGGCCGAGGCACAGATACGCAGTATTTT

j_call: TRBJ2-2
clone_size: NA
v_call: TRBV20-1
d_call: NA
cdr3_aa: CSASGTPNTGELFF
cdr3_nt: TGCAGTGCTAGCGGGACACCGAACACCGGGGAGCTGTTTTTT

j_call: TRBJ2-7
clone_size: many
v_call: TRBV7-2
d_call: NA
cdr3_aa: CASSLEQGIYEQYF
cdr3_nt: TGTGCCAGCAGCTTAGAACAGGGAATCTACGAGCAGTACTTC

j_call: TRBJ2-7
clone_size: few
v_call: TRBV3-1
d_call: NA
cdr3_aa: CASSYRDFYSYEQYF
cdr3_nt: TGTGCCAGCAGCTACAGGGACTTTTACTCCTACGAGCAGTACTTC

j_call: TRBJ1-2
clone_size: NA
v_call: TRBV7-2
d_call: NA
cdr3_aa: CASSLVAGAGNYGYTF
cdr3_nt: TGTGCCAGCAGCTTAGTCGCGGGGGCAGGCAACTATGGCTACACCTTC

j_call: TRBJ2-1
clone_size: few
v_call: TRBV7-2
d_call: NA
cdr3_aa: CASSLAVTREQFF
cdr3_nt: TGTGCCAGCAGCTTAGCGGTTACACGAGAGCAGTTCTTC

j_call: TRBJ2-1
clone_size: NA
v_call: TRBV11-2
d_call: TRBD2
cdr3_aa: CASSLAASGGRDEQFF
cdr3_nt: TGTGCCAGCAGCTTAGCGGCTAGCGGGGGGAGGGATGAGCAGTTCTTC

j_call: TRBJ1-1
clone_size: few
v_call: TRBV29-1
d_call: NA
cdr3_aa: CSVVEQVSRNTEAFF
cdr3_nt: TGCAGCGTTGTTGAACAGGTTTCCCGGAACACTGAAGCTTTCTTT

j_call: TRBJ2-3
clone_size: NA
v_call: TRBV7-2
d_call: NA
cdr3_aa: CASSLFPLDTQYF
cdr3_nt: TGTGCCAGCAGCTTGTTCCCTTTGGATACGCAGTATTTT

j_call: TRBJ2-3
clone_size: NA
v_call: TRBV29-1
d_call: NA
cdr3_aa: CSVRDTDTQYF
cdr3_nt: TGCAGCGTTCGGGACACAGATACGCAGTATTTT

j_call: TRBJ2-3
clone_size: NA
v_call: TRBV24-1
d_call: TRBD2
cdr3_aa: CATSDTGTSGSTDTQYF
cdr3_nt: TGTGCCACCAGTGATACCGGGACTAGCGGGAGCACAGATACGCAGTATTTT

j_call: TRBJ2-5
clone_size: many
v_call: TRBV12-3/TRBV12-4
d_call: NA
cdr3_aa: CASSLGGPQETQYF
cdr3_nt: TGTGCCAGCAGTTTAGGGGGCCCCCAAGAGACCCAGTACTTC

j_call: TRBJ2-5
clone_size: NA
v_call: TRBV4-2
d_call: NA
cdr3_aa: CASSQDWRETQYF
cdr3_nt: TGTGCCAGCAGCCAAGACTGGAGAGAGACCCAGTACTTC

j_call: TRBJ2-7
clone_size: NA
v_call: TRBV7-9
d_call: NA
cdr3_aa: CASRSPGAEQYF
cdr3_nt: TGTGCCAGCAGATCCCCGGGGGCCGAGCAGTACTTC

j_call: TRBJ2-1
clone_size: NA
v_call: TRBV5-7
d_call: TRBD2
cdr3_aa: CASSSGLAGGRHEQFF
cdr3_nt: TGTGCCAGCAGCTCGGGACTAGCGGGAGGTAGGCATGAGCAGTTCTTC

j_call: TRBJ1-6
clone_size: NA
v_call: TRBV7-9
d_call: NA
cdr3_aa: CASSGEGGSPLHF
cdr3_nt: TGTGCCAGCAGCGGTGAAGGAGGATCACCCCTCCACTTT

j_call: TRBJ2-6
clone_size: few
v_call: TRBV7-2
d_call: NA
cdr3_aa: CASSPLAYLSGANVLTF
cdr3_nt: TGTGCCAGCAGCCCACTAGCCTATCTCTCTGGGGCCAACGTCCTGACTTTC

j_call: TRBJ2-7
clone_size: NA
v_call: TRBV3-1
d_call: NA
cdr3_aa: CASSLRTSSSYEQYF
cdr3_nt: TGTGCCAGCAGCCTTAGGACTTCCAGCTCCTACGAGCAGTACTTC

j_call: TRBJ2-1
clone_size: many
v_call: TRBV20-1
d_call: NA
cdr3_aa: CSAGDLRF
cdr3_nt: TGCAGTGCTGGGGACTTGCGCTTC

j_call: TRBJ2-4
clone_size: NA
v_call: TRBV6-2/TRBV6-3
d_call: NA
cdr3_aa: CASSYFGDGYIQYF
cdr3_nt: TGTGCCAGCAGTTACTTTGGGGACGGATACATTCAGTACTTC

j_call: TRBJ1-1
clone_size: few
v_call: TRBV20-1
d_call: NA
cdr3_aa: CSAPKARGWNTEAFF
cdr3_nt: TGCAGTGCCCCAAAGGCGAGGGGCTGGAACACTGAAGCTTTCTTT

j_call: TRBJ1-5
clone_size: few
v_call: TRBV20-1
d_call: TRBD1
cdr3_aa: CSAMGQFNQPQHF
cdr3_nt: TGCAGTGCAATGGGACAGTTCAATCAGCCCCAGCATTTT

j_call: TRBJ1-1
clone_size: many
v_call: TRBV13
d_call: NA
cdr3_aa: CASSSSRPVSAGSNTEAFF
cdr3_nt: TGTGCCAGCAGCTCCTCTAGGCCAGTCTCTGCGGGGTCAAACACTGAAGCTTTCTTT

j_call: TRBJ2-1
clone_size: many
v_call: TRBV20-1
d_call: TRBD2
cdr3_aa: CSARDLREGLDEQFF
cdr3_nt: TGCAGTGCTAGAGATCTGCGGGAGGGCCTCGATGAGCAGTTCTTC

j_call: TRBJ2-7
clone_size: NA
v_call: TRBV3-1
d_call: TRBD1
cdr3_aa: CASSLTFAGQGSSEQYF
cdr3_nt: TGTGCCAGCAGCCTCACATTCGCGGGACAGGGATCGTCCGAGCAGTACTTC

j_call: TRBJ2-7
clone_size: few
v_call: TRBV4-3
d_call: TRBD2
cdr3_aa: CASSQDVRGGAYEQYF
cdr3_nt: TGCGCCAGCAGCCAAGATGTACGGGGGGGTGCCTACGAGCAGTACTTC

j_call: TRBJ2-3
clone_size: NA
v_call: TRBV15
d_call: NA
cdr3_aa: CATSRDDNTRITDTQYF
cdr3_nt: TGTGCCACCAGCAGAGACGACAACACTAGAATCACAGATACGCAGTATTTT

j_call: TRBJ1-2
clone_size: NA
v_call: TRBV28
d_call: TRBD1
cdr3_aa: CASSTGTGTVGYTF
cdr3_nt: TGTGCCAGCAGCACCGGGACAGGGACGGTGGGCTACACCTTC

j_call: TRBJ2-5
clone_size: NA
v_call: TRBV6-2/TRBV6-3
d_call: NA
cdr3_aa: CASSYSMTSETQYF
cdr3_nt: TGTGCCAGCAGTTACTCCATGACCTCCGAGACCCAGTACTTC

j_call: TRBJ2-2
clone_size: NA
v_call: TRBV18
d_call: TRBD1
cdr3_aa: CATLRQGTNTGELFF
cdr3_nt: TGTGCCACCCTGCGACAGGGAACGAACACCGGGGAGCTGTTTTTT

j_call: TRBJ2-1
clone_size: many
v_call: TRBV29-1
d_call: TRBD2
cdr3_aa: CSVPTSGLSYNEQFF
cdr3_nt: TGCAGCGTTCCTACTAGCGGGCTTTCCTACAATGAGCAGTTCTTC